This paragraph reports one TCR beta chain. These data belong to a study of cytomegalovirus exposure and HLA in healthy donors. This CDR3 comprises 15 residues. Trimming removed 3 bases at V and 1 base at J, with 13 bases between. Germline V gene sequence: CDR1 SGHNT, CDR2 YYREEE (reference sequence). Produced via immunoSEQ multiplex PCR; TCRdb's table is partial and in-frame only. The table shows over 250,000 clones, with 75% to 90% occurring only once. The sequenced material came from PBMCs. V and J are TRBV5-4 and TRBJ1-1; D gene uncertain. This receptor was obtained from a woman aged 30 to 39 in good health and CMV-seropositive. The CDR3 DNA follows: TGTGCCAGCAGCTGGTACCGGGTTACGAACACTGAAGCTTTCTTT. As protein: CASSWYRVTNTEAFF.